This T cell receptor beta chain originates from a study of PD-1 blockade in classical Hodgkin lymphoma. Time point indicated: cycle 4 day 1 (C4D1), after five to seven weeks of nivolumab. Brentuximab vedotin exposure varied among the patients, all of whom had relapsed after autologous stem cell transplantation. The CDR3 contains 15 residues. The repertoire was sequenced with immunoSEQ multiplex PCR; TCRdb's copy has only in-frame clones and lacks some. This sample has 7,500 to 9,500 clones, with roughly 87% found just once. As concerns this clone: Antigen unknown.

Overall study findings and caveats: Newly diagnosed and completely responding patients shared comparable baseline diversity. Before treatment, TCR diversity in newly diagnosed patients was reportedly lower than in healthy donors.

This sequence originates from a human donor with classical Hodgkin lymphoma. Sequencing used peripheral blood mononuclear cells (PBMCs), obtained before the fourth cycle of nivolumab. The chain recombines TRBV21-1 with TRBJ2-3. TRBV21-1 is a pseudogene locus. In nucleotides, the CDR3 is TGTGCCAGCAGCAAATGGCCCCCCACTGGGGATACGCAGTATTTT. Translating it yields CASSKWPPTGDTQYF.